This T cell receptor beta chain is drawn from a study of blood T cell repertoires in COVID-19. For the study at large: COVID-19 samples from acute and convalescent phases originated in the United States, Italy and Spain. Sources were T cells, B-cell-depleted T cells, or PBMCs; the material itself was cDNA or gDNA.

The germline V gene has CDR1 MNHNS and CDR2 SASEGT. Trimming removed 3 bases from V and 2 bases from J, with 11 bases in between. The CDR3 has 15 amino acids. Original methodology: How many nucleated cells were present was estimated from reference gene primer amplification. Profiled with immunoSEQ multiplex PCR; TCRdb holds only in-frame clones, not every one. V and J calls and clone size are as listed in that table; D and trimming were resolved from the DNA. This sample has about 670,000 clones, with approximately 90% found just once. The chain joins TRBV6-1 to TRBJ1-5, with D tentatively TRBD1 (6 bases). Sequencing input: peripheral blood. The sequence derives from a woman between 18 and 30 years old with acute or convalescent COVID-19. This CDR3 reads CASSDNGGGNQPQHF. CDR3 nucleotide sequence: TGTGCCAGCAGTGATAATGGGGGCGGCAATCAGCCCCAGCATTTT.